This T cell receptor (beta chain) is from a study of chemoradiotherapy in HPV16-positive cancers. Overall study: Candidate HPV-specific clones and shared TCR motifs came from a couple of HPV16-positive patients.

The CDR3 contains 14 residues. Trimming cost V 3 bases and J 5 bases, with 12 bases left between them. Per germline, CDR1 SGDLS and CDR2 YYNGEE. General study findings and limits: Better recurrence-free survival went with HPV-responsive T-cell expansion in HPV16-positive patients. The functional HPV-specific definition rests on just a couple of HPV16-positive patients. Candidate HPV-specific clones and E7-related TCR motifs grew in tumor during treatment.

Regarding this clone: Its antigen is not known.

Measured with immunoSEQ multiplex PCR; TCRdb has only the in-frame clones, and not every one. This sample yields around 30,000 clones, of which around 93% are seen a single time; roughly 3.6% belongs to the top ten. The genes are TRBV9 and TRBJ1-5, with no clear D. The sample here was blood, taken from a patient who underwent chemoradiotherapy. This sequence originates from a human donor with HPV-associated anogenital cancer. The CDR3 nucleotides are TGTGCCAGCAGCGCCCTAGGTGGGGATCAGCCCCAGCATTTT. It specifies CASSALGGDQPQHF. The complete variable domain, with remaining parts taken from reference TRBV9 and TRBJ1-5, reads DSGVTQTPKHLITATGQRVTLRCSPRSGDLSVYWYQQSLDQGLQFLIQYYNGEERAKGNILERFSAQQFPDLHSELNLSSLELGDSALYFCASSALGGDQPQHFGDGTRLSIL.